The 7 T cell receptor beta chains reported below all come from one sample, sequenced in a study of long-term antiretroviral therapy in people with HIV (dated by TCRdb to the early 2020s). The immunoSEQ hsTCRB v3.0 assay was used at survey level resolution to sequence the TRB variable region. TCRdb provides this immuneACCESS table in a form limited to in-frame rearrangements. Some clones are lacking; in checked studies, under half of them reflect an unresolved V gene, and why the rest are absent is not known. A total of some 17,000 clones appear in this sample, nearly 80% of them only once. 13% of the sample lies in the top ten. Sequences were derived from unsorted PBMCs, sampled nearly 3.3 years after starting antiretroviral therapy. These receptors came from a woman aged 40 to 50 with HIV.

The table lists this clone with a few counts. The chain employs TRBV7-3 and TRBJ1-1; perhaps TRBD1 as D (6 bases). Trimming left V 0 bases short and J 3 bases short, with 8 bases between. This CDR3 has 14 residues. CDR1 and CDR2 from the germline V gene are SGHTA and FQGTGA. The CDR3 bases are TGTGCCAGCAGCTTAACTTCAGGGGACACTGAAGCTTTCTTT. Amino acid sequence: CASSLTSGDTEAFF.

The chain is built from TRBV7-9 and TRBJ2-1; D is possibly TRBD2 (6 bases). CDR3 length: 16 amino acids. Germline-derived CDR1 and CDR2 are SEHNR and FQNEAQ (reference sequence). V was trimmed by 6 bases and J by 2 bases, leaving 17 bases between them. This chain's CDR3 is CASRPPPGLTYNEQFF. CDR3 nucleotides: TGTGCCAGCAGACCACCTCCGGGACTGACCTACAATGAGCAGTTCTTC.

This rearrangement joins TRBV5-1 to TRBJ2-1; TRBD2 matches 13 bases. Germline loops: CDR1 SGHRS, CDR2 YFSETQ. The CDR3 length is 15 residues. Trimming cost V 0 bases and J 8 bases; bases outside gene matches: 2. The CDR3 sequence is CASSLATSGGDEQFF. In DNA form, the CDR3 reads TGCGCCAGCAGCTTGGCTACTAGCGGGGGGGATGAGCAGTTCTTC.

This clone was seen a few times. The chain recombines TRBV2 with TRBJ2-7; D gene ambiguous. CDR1 is SNHLY and CDR2 is FYNNEI in the germline V gene. This CDR3 has 12 residues. The germline V and J ends were trimmed by 2 bases and 3 bases, with 5 bases remaining between them. The CDR3, as DNA: TGTGCCAGCAGTGAAAGGGACTACGAGCAGTACTTC. It specifies CASSERDYEQYF. The complete variable domain, with remaining parts taken from reference TRBV2 and TRBJ2-7, reads EPEVTQTPSHQVTQMGQEVILRCVPISNHLYFYWYRQILGQKVEFLVSFYNNEISEKSEIFDDQFSVERPDGSNFTLKIRSTKLEDSAMYFCASSERDYEQYFGPGTRLTVT.

This chain links TRBV5-4 with TRBJ1-2; D may be TRBD1 (6 bases). CDR1 is SGHNT and CDR2 is YYREEE in the germline V gene (reference sequence). V was cut by 4 bases and J by 4 bases, with 8 bases left in between. The CDR3 consists of 12 residues. In DNA form, the CDR3 reads TGTGCCAGCAGCCGACAGGCCTATGGCTACACCTTC. It specifies CASSRQAYGYTF.

This clone was counted only a few times. V usage is TRBV18 and J usage is TRBJ2-3, with 9 positions matching TRBD2. The CDR3 loop spans 16 amino acids. The trim removed 3 bases at V and 1 base at J, leaving 5 bases unmatched. CDR1 and CDR2 from the germline V gene are KGHSH and LQKENI. In nucleotides, the CDR3 is TGTGCCAGCTCACCCAGGTTAGCGGGGGGCACAGATACGCAGTATTTT. Its translation: CASSPRLAGGTDTQYF. Filled out from reference TRBV18 and TRBJ2-3, the complete variable domain reads NAGVMQNPRHLVRRRGQEARLRCSPMKGHSHVYWYRQLPEEGLKFMVYLQKENIIDESGMPKERFSAEFPKEGPSILRIQQVVRGDSAAYFCASSPRLAGGTDTQYFGPGTRLTVL.

This clone was counted between two and nine times. The chain carries TRBV6-1 and TRBJ1-5, with TRBD1 matching 8 bases. The ends lost 7 bases at V and 7 bases at J; junction bases unmatched: 12. CDR3 size: 15 residues. Germline V gene sequence: CDR1 MNHNS, CDR2 SASEGT. The CDR3 region is CASTPGGYRGQPQHF. CDR3 bases: TGTGCCAGCACCCCGGGGGGATACAGGGGGCAGCCCCAGCATTTT.